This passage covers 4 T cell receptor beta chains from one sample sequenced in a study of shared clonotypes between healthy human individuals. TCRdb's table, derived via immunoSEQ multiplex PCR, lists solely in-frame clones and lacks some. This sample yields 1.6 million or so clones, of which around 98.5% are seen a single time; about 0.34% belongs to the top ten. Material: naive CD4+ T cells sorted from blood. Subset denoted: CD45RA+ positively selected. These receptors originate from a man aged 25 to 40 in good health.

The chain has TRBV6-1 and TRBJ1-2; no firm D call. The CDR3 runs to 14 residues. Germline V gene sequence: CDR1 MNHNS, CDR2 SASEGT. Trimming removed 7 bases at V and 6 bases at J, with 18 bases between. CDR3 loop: CASTLSWGQDGYTF. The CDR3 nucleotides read TGTGCCAGCACTTTAAGCTGGGGTCAGGATGGCTACACCTTC.

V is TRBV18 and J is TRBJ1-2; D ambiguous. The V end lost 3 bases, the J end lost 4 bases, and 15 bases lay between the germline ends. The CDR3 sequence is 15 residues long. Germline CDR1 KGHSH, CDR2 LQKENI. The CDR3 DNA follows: TGTGCCAGCTCACCGACAACGCCCCAGATCTATGGCTACACCTTC. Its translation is CASSPTTPQIYGYTF.

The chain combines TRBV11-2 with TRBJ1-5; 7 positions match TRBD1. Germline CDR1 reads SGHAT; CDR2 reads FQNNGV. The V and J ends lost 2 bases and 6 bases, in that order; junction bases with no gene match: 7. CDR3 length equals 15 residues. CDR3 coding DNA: TGTGCCAGCAGCTTATATGCTGACAGGGCTCAGCCCCAGCATTTT. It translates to CASSLYADRAQPQHF.

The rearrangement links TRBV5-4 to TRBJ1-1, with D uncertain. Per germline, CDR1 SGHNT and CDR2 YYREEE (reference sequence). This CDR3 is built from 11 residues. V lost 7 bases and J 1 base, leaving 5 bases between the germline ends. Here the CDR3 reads CASGRNTEAFF. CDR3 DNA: TGTGCCAGCGGCAGGAACACTGAAGCTTTCTTT.